This T cell receptor (beta chain) was sequenced in a study of T-cell memory formation after mild COVID-19. Trimming stripped 1 base from V and 5 bases from J, with 11 bases between. The CDR3 is 15 amino acids. Germline-derived CDR1 and CDR2 are SGHTA and FQGNSA. TCRdb independently ran MiXCR on the 5' RACE reads; one entry per CDR3 protein. In the table there are approximately 490,000 distinct CDR3 sequences, just over 20% of which are singletons. The source material was PBMCs or a T cell subset sorted from them (not recorded which). This chain uses TRBV7-2 with TRBJ1-4; D remains ambiguous. The source is an adult woman who had mild COVID-19 (a few samples of this study predate the infection). Cell type and time point are not known. The CDR3 sequence is CASSLVQVPNEKLFF. CDR3 DNA sequence: TGTGCCAGCAGCTTAGTCCAGGTCCCAAATGAAAAACTGTTTTTT.